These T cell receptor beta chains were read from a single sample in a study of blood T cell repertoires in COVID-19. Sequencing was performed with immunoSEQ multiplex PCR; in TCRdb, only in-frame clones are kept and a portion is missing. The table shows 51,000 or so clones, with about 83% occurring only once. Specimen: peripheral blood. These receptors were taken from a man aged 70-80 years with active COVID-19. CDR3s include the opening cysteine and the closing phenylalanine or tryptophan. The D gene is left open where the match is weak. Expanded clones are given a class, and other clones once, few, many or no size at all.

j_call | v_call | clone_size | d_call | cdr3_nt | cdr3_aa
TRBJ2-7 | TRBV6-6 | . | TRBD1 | TGTGCCAGCAACTGGACAGGGGGCTACTACGAGCAGTACTTC | CASNWTGGYYEQYF
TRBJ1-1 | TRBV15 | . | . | TGTGCCACCAGCCAGGCGAGGGCTGAAGCTTTCTTT | CATSQARAEAFF
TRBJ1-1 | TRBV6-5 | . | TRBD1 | TGTGCCAGCAGTACACCCGTCGGGCCAGGGGGAGAAGCTTTCTTT | CASSTPVGPGGEAFF
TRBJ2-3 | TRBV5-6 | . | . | TGTGCCAGCAGCTTTGGGAACAGGGAAATAGATACGCAGTATTTT | CASSFGNREIDTQYF
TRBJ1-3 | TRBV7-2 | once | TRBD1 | TGTGCCAGCAGCTTGAACCGGGACAGGGTGGACACCATATATTTT | CASSLNRDRVDTIYF
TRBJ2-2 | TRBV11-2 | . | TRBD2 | TGTGCCAGCAGCTTCGATACTAGCGGAGGAACCGGGGAGCTGTTTTTT | CASSFDTSGGTGELFF
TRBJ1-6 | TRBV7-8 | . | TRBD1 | TGTGCCAGCAGCTTAGGACGGGACAGGGGGCTAGACTCACCCCTCCACTTT | CASSLGRDRGLDSPLHF
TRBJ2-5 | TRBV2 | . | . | TGTGCCAGCAGTGCGCGGCTTCAAGAGACCCAGTACTTC | CASSARLQETQYF
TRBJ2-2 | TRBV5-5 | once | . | TGTGCCAGCAGCTTTGGGGGGACCGGGGAGCTGTTTTTT | CASSFGGTGELFF
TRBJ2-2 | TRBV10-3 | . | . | TGTGCCATCAGTGAGGGTTGGGAACAGGGCGGGGAGCTGTTTTTT | CAISEGWEQGGELFF
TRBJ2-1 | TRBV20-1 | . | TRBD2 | TGCAGTGCTAGTGCGGGGGACTACAATGAGCAGTTCTTC | CSASAGDYNEQFF
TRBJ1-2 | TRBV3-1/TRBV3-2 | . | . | TGTGCCAGCAGCCAAGACGGAGGGAACGGCTACACCTTC | CASSQDGGNGYTF
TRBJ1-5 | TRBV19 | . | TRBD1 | TGTGCCAGTAGTACCGCGGCAGGGGGCGGAAAGCCCCAGCATTTT | CASSTAAGGGKPQHF
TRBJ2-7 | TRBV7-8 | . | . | TGTGCCAGCACGTTAGGCAGGGAGGCCGAGCAGTACTTC | CASTLGREAEQYF
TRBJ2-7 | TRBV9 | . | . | TGTGCCAGCAGCGCTGACACCTACCCCTACGAGCAGTACTTC | CASSADTYPYEQYF
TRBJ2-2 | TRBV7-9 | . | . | TGTGCCAGCAGCTTAAGCGGACGAGGGGAGCTGTTTTTT | CASSLSGRGELFF